This T cell receptor (beta chain) was documented in a study of ipilimumab plus nivolumab after autologous stem cell transplantation. For this clone: Its antigen is as yet unknown.

Study conclusions and caveats: Authors suggest TCR repertoire, Treg phenotype and gut microbiota support further study.

Produced via immunoSEQ multiplex PCR; TCRdb's table is partial and in-frame only. The data show 15,000 to 20,000 clones, 70% to 90% seen once. With 2 bases removed from V and 4 bases from J, the gap between germline ends came to 15 bases. The CDR3 is 16 amino acids. Germline V lookup: CDR1 LNHDA, CDR2 SQIVND (reference sequence). The V call is TRBV19, the J call TRBJ1-5, with D possibly TRBD1 on 5 matching bases. Sequences were derived from PBMCs, sampled in a trial of ipilimumab plus nivolumab as post-transplant consolidation. This clonotype was obtained from a male donor with diffuse large B-cell lymphoma. The CDR3 nucleotides read TGTGCCAGTAGTATAAGACAGCCCCGAAGGAATCAGCCCCAGCATTTT. It specifies CASSIRQPRRNQPQHF. Variable domain in full (rest from reference TRBV19 and TRBJ1-5): DGGITQSPKYLFRKEGQNVTLSCEQNLNHDAMYWYRQDPGQGLRLIYYSQIVNDFQKGDIAEGYSVSREKKESFPLTVTSAQKNPTAFYLCASSIRQPRRNQPQHFGDGTRLSIL.